This T cell receptor (beta chain) came from a study of breast tumors, draining lymph nodes, adjacent tissues (dated by TCRdb to the mid-2010s). Regarding the study in general: The study compared TCR beta repertoires across tumor, adjacent nontumor tissue and axillary lymph nodes from breast cancer patients. The study aimed to assess the relationships and possible T-cell exchange between tumor, surrounding tissue and draining lymph node repertoires in human breast cancer.

The sequencer was an Illumina HiSeq 2000. TCR beta chain libraries were generated through multiplex PCR amplification. High-throughput sequencing was used to analyze the amplified TCR beta chain products. TCRdb handled the public reads itself, with Q25 trimming in fastp and clone calling in MiXCR, and kept productive beta chains. Rows with one shared CDR3 protein collapse into an entry with the most common genes and DNA. The table for this sample lists more than 200,000 distinct CDR3 sequences; roughly 32% of them were counted only once. The top ten clones comprise around 1.5% of the sample. Looking up the germline V gene yields CDR1 SGHTA and CDR2 FQGNSA. Ends trimmed: V by 1 base, J by 8 bases; bases unmatched to a gene: 10. From the cysteine through the phenylalanine, the CDR3 covers 17 amino acids. The kept DNA is CDR3 alone, 51 bases in frame from the first base. Comments on this clonotype: Its antigen is currently not known. Base qualities are missing; no much larger clone stands one base away.

The lymph node samples were taken from the axillary draining lymph nodes of breast cancer patients. Study-wide findings and limitations: Tumors showed preferential V and J gene usage, and their T-cell repertoire diversity fell below that of lymph nodes yet above that of nontumor tissue. Rather than being directly demonstrated, the conclusion that tumor T cells originate in lymph nodes was presented as consistent with a hypothesis. The data were judged consistent with most tumor T cells deriving from the lymph node and then expanding within tumor tissue. Tumor and nontumor tissue repertoires were found to be significantly more similar in luminal-like than in basal-like breast cancer.

The sequencing input was axillary lymph node tissue. The TCR comes from a female donor with breast cancer. Some clones in this sample may be carry-over from other donors' samples. Recombination joined TRBV7-2 with TRBJ1-4; a stretch of 10 junction bases matches TRBD1. The CDR3 protein is CASSLERDRGSGEKLFF. The bases read TGTGCCAGCAGCTTAGAGAGGGACAGGGGATCGGGGGAAAAACTGTTTTTT.